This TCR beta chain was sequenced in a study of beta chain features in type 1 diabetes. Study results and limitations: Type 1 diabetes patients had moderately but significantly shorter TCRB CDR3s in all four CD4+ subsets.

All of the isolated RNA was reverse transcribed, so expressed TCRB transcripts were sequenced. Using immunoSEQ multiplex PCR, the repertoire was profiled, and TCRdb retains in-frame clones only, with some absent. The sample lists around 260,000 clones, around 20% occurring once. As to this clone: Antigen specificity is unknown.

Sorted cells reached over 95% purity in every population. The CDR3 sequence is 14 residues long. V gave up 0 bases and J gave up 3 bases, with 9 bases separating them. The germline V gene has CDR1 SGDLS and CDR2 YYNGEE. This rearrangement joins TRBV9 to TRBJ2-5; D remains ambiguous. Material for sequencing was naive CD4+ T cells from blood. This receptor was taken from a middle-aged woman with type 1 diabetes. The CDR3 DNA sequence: TGTGCCAGCAGCGTAGGCTCCTATGAAGAGACCCAGTACTTC. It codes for CASSVGSYEETQYF.